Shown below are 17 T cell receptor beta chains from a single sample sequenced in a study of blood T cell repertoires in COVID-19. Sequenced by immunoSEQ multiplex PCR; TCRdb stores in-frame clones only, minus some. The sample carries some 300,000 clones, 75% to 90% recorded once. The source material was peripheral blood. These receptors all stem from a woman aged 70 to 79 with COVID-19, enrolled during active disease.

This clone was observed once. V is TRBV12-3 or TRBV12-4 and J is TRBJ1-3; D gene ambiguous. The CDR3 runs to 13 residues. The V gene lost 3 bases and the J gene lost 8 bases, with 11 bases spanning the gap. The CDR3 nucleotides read TGTGCCAGCAGTTTCTCGTCCCCGGACACCATATATTTT. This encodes CASSFSSPDTIYF.

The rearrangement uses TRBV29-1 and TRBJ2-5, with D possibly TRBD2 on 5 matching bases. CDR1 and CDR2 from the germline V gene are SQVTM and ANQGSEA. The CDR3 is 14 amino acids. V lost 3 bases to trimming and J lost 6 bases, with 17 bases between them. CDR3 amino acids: CSVEGSHGVKTQYF. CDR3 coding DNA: TGCAGCGTTGAGGGTAGCCACGGGGTAAAGACCCAGTACTTC.

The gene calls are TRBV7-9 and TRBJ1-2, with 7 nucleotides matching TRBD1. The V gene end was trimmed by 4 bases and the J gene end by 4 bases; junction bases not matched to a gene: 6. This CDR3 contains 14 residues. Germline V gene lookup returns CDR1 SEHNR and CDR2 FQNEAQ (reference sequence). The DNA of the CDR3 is TGTGCCAGCAGCTCTTCCGGGACAGTCTATGGCTACACCTTC. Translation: CASSSSGTVYGYTF.

The CDR3 DNA sequence: TGTGCCAGCAGCCAAGATCGGGAGGGTCCGGGGGAGACCCAGTACTTC. This encodes CASSQDREGPGETQYF. The chain has TRBV3-1 (or the pseudogene TRBV3-2) and TRBJ2-5; 8 bases fit TRBD2. This CDR3 is built from 16 residues. The junction had 8 bases not matched to a gene; V was cut back by 0 bases and J by 5 bases. Germline V gene lookup returns CDR1 LGHDT and CDR2 YNNKEL (reference sequence).

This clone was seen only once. CDR3 in amino acids: CASSRQGTLSYEQYF. DNA for the CDR3: TGTGCCAGCAGCCGTCAGGGGACCCTTAGCTACGAGCAGTACTTC. The chain combines TRBV3-1 (or the pseudogene TRBV3-2) with TRBJ2-7; possible D gene TRBD1, 6 bases. Germline V gene sequence: CDR1 LGHDT, CDR2 YNNKEL (reference sequence). V was trimmed by 4 bases and J by 3 bases, leaving 16 bases between them. This CDR3 has 15 residues.

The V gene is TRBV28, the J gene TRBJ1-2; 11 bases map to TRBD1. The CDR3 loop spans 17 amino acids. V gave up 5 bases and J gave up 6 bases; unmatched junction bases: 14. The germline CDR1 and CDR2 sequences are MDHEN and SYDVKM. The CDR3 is CASSTTSRGQGANGYTF. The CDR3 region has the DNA TGTGCCAGCAGTACCACTAGCCGAGGACAGGGGGCGAATGGCTACACCTTC.

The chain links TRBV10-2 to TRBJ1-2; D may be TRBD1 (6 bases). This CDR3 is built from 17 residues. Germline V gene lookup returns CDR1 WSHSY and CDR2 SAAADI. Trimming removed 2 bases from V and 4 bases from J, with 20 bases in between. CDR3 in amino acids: CASSESGGAVRFYGYTF. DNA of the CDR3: TGCGCCAGCAGTGAGAGCGGGGGCGCCGTTAGATTCTATGGCTACACCTTC.

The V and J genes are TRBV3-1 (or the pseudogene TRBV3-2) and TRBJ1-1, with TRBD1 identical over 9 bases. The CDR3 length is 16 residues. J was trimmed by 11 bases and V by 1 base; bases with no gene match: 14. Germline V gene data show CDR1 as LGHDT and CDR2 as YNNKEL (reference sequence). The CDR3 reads CASSQVQADRGFRAFF. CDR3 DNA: TGTGCCAGCAGCCAAGTACAAGCGGACAGGGGTTTCCGGGCTTTCTTT.

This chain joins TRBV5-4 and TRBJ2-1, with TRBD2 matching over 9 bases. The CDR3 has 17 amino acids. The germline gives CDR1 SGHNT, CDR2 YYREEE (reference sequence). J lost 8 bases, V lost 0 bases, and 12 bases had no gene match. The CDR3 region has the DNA TGTGCCAGCAGCTTGGCCCTAGCGGGGCCCTCGGTCGATGAGCAGTTCTTC. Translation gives CASSLALAGPSVDEQFF.

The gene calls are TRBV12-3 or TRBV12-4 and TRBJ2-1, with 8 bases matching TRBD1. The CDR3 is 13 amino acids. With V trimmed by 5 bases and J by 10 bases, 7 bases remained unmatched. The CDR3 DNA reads TGTGCCAGCAGTCCAAAACAGGGGGGAGAGCAGTTCTTC. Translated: CASSPKQGGEQFF.

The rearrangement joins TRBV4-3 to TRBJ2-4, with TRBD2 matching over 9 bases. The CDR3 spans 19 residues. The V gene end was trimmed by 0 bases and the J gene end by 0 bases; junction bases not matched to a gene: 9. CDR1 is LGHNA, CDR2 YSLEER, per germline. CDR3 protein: CASSQDRASGKLAKNIQYF. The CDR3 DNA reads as TGCGCCAGCAGCCAAGATCGGGCTAGCGGGAAGCTAGCCAAAAACATTCAGTACTTC.

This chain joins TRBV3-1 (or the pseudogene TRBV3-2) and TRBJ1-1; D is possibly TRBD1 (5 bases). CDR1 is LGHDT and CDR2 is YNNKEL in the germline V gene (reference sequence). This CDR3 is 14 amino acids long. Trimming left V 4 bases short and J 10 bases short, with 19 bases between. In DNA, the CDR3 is TGTGCCAGCAGCCTCGGGACTGCCGTCGGGGTAGCTTTCTTT. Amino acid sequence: CASSLGTAVGVAFF.

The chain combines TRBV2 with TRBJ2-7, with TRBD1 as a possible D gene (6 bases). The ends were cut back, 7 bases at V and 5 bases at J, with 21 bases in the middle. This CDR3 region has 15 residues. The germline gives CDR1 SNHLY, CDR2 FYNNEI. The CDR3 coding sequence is TGTGCCAGCAAACCAGGGGAACTGGGAAGGGACGAGCAGTACTTC. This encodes CASKPGELGRDEQYF.

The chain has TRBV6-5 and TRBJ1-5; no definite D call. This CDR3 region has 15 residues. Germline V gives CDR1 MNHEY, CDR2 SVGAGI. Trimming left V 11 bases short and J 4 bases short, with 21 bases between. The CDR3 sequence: CASSREGLLNQPQHF. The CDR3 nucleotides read TGTGCCTCCTCCCGGGAAGGGCTGTTGAATCAGCCCCAGCATTTT.

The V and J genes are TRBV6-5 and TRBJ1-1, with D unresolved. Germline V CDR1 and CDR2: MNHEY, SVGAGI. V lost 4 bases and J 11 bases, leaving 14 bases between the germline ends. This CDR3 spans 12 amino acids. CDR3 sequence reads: CASSSPGRGAFF. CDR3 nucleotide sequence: TGTGCCAGCAGTTCCCCAGGCCGAGGGGCTTTCTTT.

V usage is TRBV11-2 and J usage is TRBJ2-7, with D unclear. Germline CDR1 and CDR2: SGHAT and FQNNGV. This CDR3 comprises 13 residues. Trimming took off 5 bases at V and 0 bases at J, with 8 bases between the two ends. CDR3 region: CASSPIYSYEQYF. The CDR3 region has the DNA TGTGCCAGCAGCCCTATATACTCCTACGAGCAGTACTTC. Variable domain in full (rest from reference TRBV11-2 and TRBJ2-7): EAGVAQSPRYKIIEKRQSVAFWCNPISGHATLYWYQQILGQGPKLLIQFQNNGVVDDSQLPKDRFSAERLKGVDSTLKIQPAKLEDSAVYLCASSPIYSYEQYFGPGTRLTVT.

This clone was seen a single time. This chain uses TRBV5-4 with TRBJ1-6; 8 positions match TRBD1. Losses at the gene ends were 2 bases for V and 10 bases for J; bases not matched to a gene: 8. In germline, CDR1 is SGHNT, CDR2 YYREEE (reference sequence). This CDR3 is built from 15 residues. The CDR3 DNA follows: TGTGCCAGCAGCTTTACAGGGGGAGAAGGATCACCCCTCCACTTT. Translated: CASSFTGGEGSPLHF.